The present entry profiles one TCR beta chain with its context. The data were taken from a study of memory CD4+ T cells and cytomegalovirus serostatus. Germline values: CDR1 LNHDA, CDR2 SQIVND (reference sequence). The CDR3 consists of 13 residues. V was shortened by 6 bases and J by 4 bases, with 7 bases between the two germline ends. Single viable CD3+CD4+CD8-CD45RO+ cells were sorted as the memory CD4+ T cells. The repertoire was sequenced with immunoSEQ multiplex PCR; TCRdb's copy has only in-frame clones and lacks some. The sample lists some 48,000 clones, 75% to 85% seen once, with around 0.61% in the top ten.

This receptor was obtained from an adult in good health and CMV-seronegative. This rearrangement joins TRBV19 to TRBJ2-6; D not resolved. The sequenced material came from memory CD4+ T cells from blood. The CDR3 bases are TGTGCCAGTAGCCAGAGCGGGGCCAACGTCCTGACTTTC. This sequence encodes CASSQSGANVLTF.